This T cell receptor beta chain was obtained from a study of cytomegalovirus exposure and HLA in healthy donors (dated by TCRdb to about 2017). Context from the whole study: A later analysis indicated that the roughly 120 validation repertoires were generated on the platform also employed for the roughly 720 repertoires of the first cohort. The study was designed to test whether signatures of past pathogen exposure could be identified by cataloging public T cell receptors. Along with the roughly 670-subject first cohort, a separate validation cohort of about 110 different subjects was used. The study combined high-throughput TCR immunosequencing, statistical association of individual TCRs with disease status, and machine learning to predict cytomegalovirus infection status.

CDR1 and CDR2 are read off the germline V gene (reference sequence) as SEHNR and FQNEAQ. The V end loses 1 base and the J end loses 5 bases, and a stretch of 5 bases separates them. Spanning cysteine to phenylalanine, the CDR3 consists of 13 amino acids. The entry retains the CDR3 DNA only, 39 bases that are in frame from base 1. Library creation used the immunoSEQ multiplex PCR assay. Per the authors' processing: A statistical classification framework was built for diagnosing cytomegalovirus status from the catalog of TCR beta chain sequences. TCRdb re-hosts the immuneACCESS table, in-frame sequences only. Its copies lack some clones; in the studies checked, an unresolved V gene accounts for under half of them, and the cause for the rest is not known. V, J and clone size were drawn from that table, and D and trimming were deduced from the DNA. This sample comprises roughly 77,000 clones, roughly 96% of them detected only once. The top ten clonotypes cover 0.69% of the sample.

What the authors observed across the whole study: Three of the identified cytomegalovirus-associated TCR beta chains were confirmed in vitro to be specific for cytomegalovirus antigens. The classifier was reported to diagnose cytomegalovirus status with high specificity and sensitivity in both the original cohort and the validation cohort. The study listed 164 TCR beta chains as associated with cytomegalovirus. The authors suggested that the approach could potentially be generalized to other disease states and immunological phenotypes. Across donors, most TCR sequences were observed very rarely, whereas some public TCRs were present in many individuals. A later analysis had no HLA typing for the validation cohort, so co-occurrence there was scored across all 120 repertoires. In a later analysis, TCRs clustered in the first cohort were found to also tend to co-occur in the 120 validation repertoires, with 94% of cluster scores above 0.

The donors were included in the validation cohort of roughly 120 subjects, a group kept apart from the roughly 610-subject first cohort. Points on this clone: The antigen this receptor binds is unknown. There are no base qualities to consult, and no much larger clone falls within one base.

The receptor chain draws on TRBV7-9 and TRBJ1-4, with the D gene too uncertain to name. The TCR originated in a woman aged 18-30 years in good health and CMV-seronegative. Sequencing was carried out using PBMCs. The sequence in DNA is TGTGCCAGCAGCTTAGTAATGAATGAAAAACTGTTTTTT. This codes for CASSLVMNEKLFF.